Below, 10 T cell receptor beta chains from the same sample are listed, as sequenced in a study of T cell clones after liver transplantation. The assay was immunoSEQ multiplex PCR, and TCRdb's table has in-frame clones only and misses some. The top ten clones hold roughly 2.7% of a sample with more than 65,000 clones, about 92% of them seen once. This sample comprised CD4+ T cells from blood, obtained before liver transplant. These receptors were taken from a human donor who received a liver transplant.

The chain links TRBV5-5 to TRBJ2-5; unclear D gene. The CDR3 totals 13 residues. The V gene lost 0 bases and the J gene lost 2 bases, with 5 bases spanning the gap. Germline CDR1 is SGHKS and CDR2 is YYEKEE (reference sequence). The CDR3 spells CASSLVGQETQYF. For the CDR3, the DNA is TGTGCCAGCAGCTTGGTGGGGCAAGAGACCCAGTACTTC.

The rearrangement uses TRBV29-1 and TRBJ2-1; no clear D. The V gene's germline CDR1 is SQVTM and CDR2 ANQGSEA. The CDR3 has 12 residues. V was trimmed by 2 bases and J by 6 bases, leaving 8 bases between them. CDR3 residues: CSVESLGNEQFF. The DNA for the CDR3 is TGCAGCGTTGAATCGCTGGGCAATGAGCAGTTCTTC.

The J gene is TRBJ1-2, the V gene TRBV12-2; the D segment call TRBD1 is taken from the table without a DNA check. TRBV12-2 constitutes a pseudogene. The CDR3 runs 17 residues. As DNA, the CDR3 is TGTGCAAGTCGCTTGGAGGCGGGGCCAGGGGGTAACTATGGCTACACCTTC. Protein: CASRLEAGPGGNYGYTF.

The rearrangement joins TRBV7-2 to TRBJ2-1; 10 positions agree with TRBD2. Germline-derived CDR1 and CDR2 are SGHTA and FQGNSA. Losses at the gene ends were 0 bases for V and 10 bases for J; bases not matched to a gene: 6. The CDR3 covers 15 residues. The CDR3 region is CASSLAPLAGVEQFF. For the CDR3, the DNA is TGTGCCAGCAGCTTAGCCCCCCTAGCGGGAGTAGAGCAGTTCTTC.

The chain combines TRBV19 with TRBJ2-2; D is unclear. The CDR3 is made up of 12 amino acids. The V end lost 6 bases, the J end lost 4 bases, and 6 bases lay between the germline ends. Germline CDR1 LNHDA, CDR2 SQIVND (reference sequence). The CDR3 bases are TGTGCCAGTAGGGATTCCACCGGGGAGCTGTTTTTT. This translates into CASRDSTGELFF. Full variable domain (outside the CDR3, taken from reference TRBV19 and TRBJ2-2): DGGITQSPKYLFRKEGQNVTLSCEQNLNHDAMYWYRQDPGQGLRLIYYSQIVNDFQKGDIAEGYSVSREKKESFPLTVTSAQKNPTAFYLCASRDSTGELFFGEGSRLTVL.

The chain links TRBV19 to TRBJ1-1, with D hard to call. The CDR3 covers 14 residues. Between the trimmed V and J ends, which lost 0 bases and 2 bases, there was a span of 7 bases. The germline V gene has CDR1 LNHDA and CDR2 SQIVND (reference sequence). This chain's CDR3 is CASSIEGKNTEAFF. Here the CDR3 DNA reads TGTGCCAGTAGTATAGAAGGGAAAAACACTGAAGCTTTCTTT.

The chain combines TRBV11-3 with TRBJ2-7; 8 bases match TRBD2. CDR1 and CDR2 from the germline V gene are SGHNT and YENEEA. The CDR3 length is 14 residues. J lost 5 bases, V lost 5 bases, and 8 bases had no gene match. CDR3 in amino acids: CASSPSRGGNEQYF. CDR3 DNA sequence: TGTGCCAGCAGCCCGAGCCGGGGGGGGAACGAGCAGTACTTC.

The genes are TRBV28 and TRBJ2-3, with 9 bases lining up with TRBD1. After removal of 3 bases from V and 4 bases from J, the junction contained 8 bases not matched to a gene. CDR3 length equals 16 residues. Germline values: CDR1 MDHEN, CDR2 SYDVKM. This CDR3 is CASSLTPGQGSDTQYF. The CDR3 nucleotides are TGTGCCAGCAGTTTGACTCCGGGACAGGGTTCAGATACGCAGTATTTT.

The gene calls are TRBV7-2 and TRBJ2-5, with D tentatively TRBD2 (5 bases). The CDR3 covers 13 residues. Germline V gives CDR1 SGHTA, CDR2 FQGNSA. The V end was cut by 3 bases, the J end by 0 bases, with 5 bases between. CDR3 in amino acids: CASSFGDQETQYF. The CDR3 nucleotides are TGTGCCAGCAGCTTCGGGGACCAAGAGACCCAGTACTTC.

The gene calls are TRBV28 and TRBJ2-7, with 9 bases identical to TRBD1. J was trimmed by 1 base and V by 7 bases; bases with no gene match: 5. Germline V gene sequence: CDR1 MDHEN, CDR2 SYDVKM. This CDR3 has 14 residues. The CDR3 sequence: CASNGQGRSYEQYF. The CDR3 DNA sequence: TGTGCCAGCAACGGACAGGGGCGATCCTACGAGCAGTACTTC. The full variable domain, its missing parts supplied by reference TRBV28 and TRBJ2-7, is DVKVTQSSRYLVKRTGEKVFLECVQDMDHENMFWYRQDPGLGLRLIYFSYDVKMKEKGDIPEGYSVSREKKERFSLILESASTNQTSMYLCASNGQGRSYEQYFGPGTRLTVT.